The 18 T cell receptor beta chains given below trace back to one sample, sequenced in a study. TCRdb processed the RT-PCR reads anew with MiXCR; each CDR3 protein has one entry. The sample has almost 700,000 distinct CDR3 sequences; 13% to 15% are singletons. The material sequenced was memory CD4+ T cells from blood. These receptors were collected from a female donor in good health, serving as a healthy control.

This clonotype was seen only a few times. V usage is TRBV28 and J usage is TRBJ2-7; D is undetermined. Trimming shortened V by 3 bases and J by 3 bases, and 12 bases separated the two germline ends. The CDR3 runs to 14 residues. CDR1 is MDHEN and CDR2 is SYDVKM in the germline V gene. The CDR3 DNA is TGTGCCAGCAGTTTCCCTGGACGAGGCTACGAGCAGTACTTC. Amino acids: CASSFPGRGYEQYF.

The J gene is TRBJ2-5, the V gene TRBV10-3; D is undetermined. Germline-derived CDR1 and CDR2 are ENHRY and SYGVKD. This CDR3 is 12 amino acids long. V was shortened by 3 bases and J by 9 bases, with 11 bases between the two germline ends. The CDR3 sequence: CAISERGDAQYF. CDR3 nucleotides: TGTGCCATCAGTGAAAGAGGTGATGCCCAGTACTTC.

This clonotype was seen only a few times. The genes are TRBV18 and TRBJ1-4; a weak D match, TRBD1 (5 bases). Germline lookup yields CDR1 KGHSH and CDR2 LQKENI. The V and J ends lost 7 bases and 12 bases respectively, with 18 bases between them. The CDR3 spans 13 residues. The CDR3 spells CASLSAAGTELFF. CDR3 nucleotide sequence: TGTGCCAGCTTATCGGCAGCCGGGACGGAACTGTTTTTT.

This chain connects TRBV28 to TRBJ2-7, with D perhaps matching TRBD1 (6 bases). Germline V gene lookup returns CDR1 MDHEN and CDR2 SYDVKM. Trimming removed 1 base at V and 3 bases at J, with 19 bases between. The CDR3 loop spans 17 amino acids. This CDR3 reads CASSLYGGPAHYYEQYF. The CDR3 coding sequence is TGTGCCAGCAGTTTATATGGGGGCCCAGCCCACTACTACGAGCAGTACTTC.

This clonotype appeared a few times. This chain links TRBV20-1 with TRBJ2-5; the D gene is possibly TRBD1 (5 bases). Germline loops: CDR1 DFQATT, CDR2 SNEGSKA (reference sequence). CDR3 length: 13 residues. Between the trimmed V and J ends, which lost 6 bases and 4 bases, there was a span of 15 bases. This CDR3 is CSATDSLGETQYF. For the CDR3, the DNA is TGCAGTGCAACCGACAGTTTAGGAGAGACCCAGTACTTC.

V gene TRBV5-6 combines with J gene TRBJ1-2; TRBD1 aligns across 7 bases. The CDR3 is 15 residues long. Losses at the gene ends were 0 bases for V and 4 bases for J; bases not matched to a gene: 6. Per the germline V gene, CDR1 is SGHDT and CDR2 is YYEEEE. The CDR3 DNA is TGTGCCAGCAGCTTGGGAGGGGGCACACTCTATGGCTACACCTTC. Protein sequence: CASSLGGGTLYGYTF.

The sample holds a few counts of this clonotype. The chain carries TRBV7-9 and TRBJ2-7; tentatively, D is TRBD2 (6 bases). Germline CDR1 and CDR2: SEHNR and FQNEAQ (reference sequence). The CDR3 has 16 amino acids. Trimming pared 5 bases from V and 5 bases from J, leaving 22 bases between. The CDR3: CASSDITTSSFHEQYF. The CDR3 DNA sequence: TGTGCCAGCAGCGATATCACGACTAGTAGTTTCCACGAGCAGTACTTC.

The chain joins TRBV5-6 to TRBJ2-5; tentative D call: TRBD2 (6 bases). Deletions cut 5 bases from V and 4 bases from J, with 9 bases between. The CDR3 contains 12 residues. CDR1 SGHDT and CDR2 YYEEEE come from the germline V gene. The DNA for the CDR3 is TGTGCCAGCAGGGGGGGAACAGAGACCCAGTACTTC. Its translation: CASRGGTETQYF.

This clonotype was detected many times. The J gene is TRBJ1-1, the V gene TRBV6-5; 9 nucleotides line up with TRBD1. The CDR3 has 15 residues. V was clipped by 1 base and J by 5 bases; unmatched bases: 5. Germline lookup yields CDR1 MNHEY and CDR2 SVGAGI. CDR3 amino acids: CASSYWGQGLTEAFF. The CDR3 region has the DNA TGTGCCAGCAGTTACTGGGGACAGGGATTGACTGAAGCTTTCTTT.

Here the CDR3 reads CSARDLSFTDTQYF. In nucleotides, the CDR3 is TGCAGTGCTAGAGATCTTTCTTTCACAGATACGCAGTATTTT. The J gene is TRBJ2-3, the V gene TRBV20-1; the D is unclear. The V and J ends lost 0 bases and 2 bases respectively, with 9 bases between them. This CDR3 is 14 amino acids long. From germline, CDR1 is DFQATT and CDR2 SNEGSKA (reference sequence).

This rearrangement joins TRBV10-1 to TRBJ2-5; D is possibly TRBD2 (5 bases). Germline loops: CDR1 WNHNN, CDR2 SYGVQD (reference sequence). The length of the CDR3 is 14 residues. V was trimmed by 3 bases and J by 5 bases, leaving 13 bases between them. CDR3 residues: CASSEVGEWETQYF. CDR3 coding DNA: TGCGCCAGCAGTGAAGTCGGGGAGTGGGAGACCCAGTACTTC.

This clonotype has more than one count but fewer than ten. The chain has TRBV27 and TRBJ2-5; 8 bases agree with TRBD2. The CDR3 runs 13 residues. Trimming at V came to 3 bases and at J to 4 bases, leaving 1 base not matched to a gene. CDR1 is MNHEY, CDR2 SMNVEV, per germline (reference sequence). The CDR3 DNA sequence: TGTGCCAGCAGTTTCCTAGCGGGAGAGACCCAGTACTTC. Protein sequence: CASSFLAGETQYF.

This clonotype has ten or more counts. V and J are TRBV6-6 and TRBJ1-1; perhaps TRBD1 as D (6 bases). The V end lost 6 bases, the J end lost 0 bases, and 11 bases lay between the germline ends. Germline V lookup: CDR1 MNHNY, CDR2 SVGAGI (reference sequence). This CDR3 region has 14 residues. The CDR3 sequence: CASSQGTMNTEAFF. The CDR3 DNA follows: TGTGCCAGCAGCCAGGGGACCATGAACACTGAAGCTTTCTTT.

The chain links TRBV10-3 to TRBJ1-1; 7 bases match TRBD1. V lost 5 bases and J lost 2; bases outside the gene matches: 8. This CDR3 has 15 residues. CDR1 is ENHRY, CDR2 SYGVKD, per germline. The CDR3 DNA reads TGTGCCATCAGTAAGGGCGGGACAGCTAACACTGAAGCTTTCTTT. This encodes CAISKGGTANTEAFF.

For the CDR3, the DNA is TGTGCCAGCAGTCCCCCGGGGGTCCAGCCCCAGCATTTT. This codes for CASSPPGVQPQHF. The chain carries TRBV6-2 or TRBV6-3 and TRBJ1-5; D is perhaps TRBD1 (5 bases). The germline V gene has CDR1 MNHEY and CDR2 SVGEGT. V was cut by 5 bases and J by 7 bases, with 12 bases left in between. This CDR3 has 13 residues.

CDR3 residues: CSAAVRGPDTQYF. The CDR3 DNA is TGCAGTGCTGCGGTCAGGGGGCCAGATACGCAGTATTTT. This chain connects TRBV20-1 to TRBJ2-3; TRBD1 matches at 8 bases. The CDR3 spans 13 residues. CDR1 is DFQATT and CDR2 is SNEGSKA in the germline V gene (reference sequence). Unmatched junction bases numbered 5, after V lost 5 bases and J lost 4 bases.

This clonotype was counted a few times. In DNA, the CDR3 is TGCAGTGCTCTAGACCCCCGAGGGAGGTACGAGCAGTACTTC. Its translation: CSALDPRGRYEQYF. The chain uses TRBV20-1 and TRBJ2-7; a weak D match, TRBD2 (6 bases). Trimming pared 5 bases from V and 4 bases from J, leaving 18 bases between. In germline, CDR1 is DFQATT, CDR2 SNEGSKA (reference sequence). The CDR3 is 14 amino acids.

Notes on this clonotype: This may be a read error, as it is one base from a much larger clone. This chain's CDR3 is CASSYGTKNIQYF. Written as DNA, the CDR3 is TGTGCCAGCAGTTACGGGACCAAAAACATTCAGTACTTC. V is TRBV6-5 and J is TRBJ2-4; D remains ambiguous. The CDR3 length is 13 residues. The germline V gene encodes CDR1 MNHEY and CDR2 SVGAGI. With 2 bases removed from V and 2 bases from J, the gap between germline ends came to 4 bases.